These 9 T cell receptor beta chains originate from one sample sequenced in a study of low-dose radiotherapy and immunotherapy resistance in tumors. The time point is: before trial treatment. TRAV- and TRBV-specific primers, spanning alpha and beta chains, primed first-strand cDNA. TCRs underwent roughly 19 PCR cycles of amplification with a constant-region primer and V-primer adapter. TCRdb fed the reads into MiXCR, producing one record per CDR3 protein. The sample holds approximately 89,000 distinct CDR3 sequences, over 15% seen once. The material sequenced was PBMCs, taken before treatment. Receptors originate from a male donor with prostate cancer.

This clonotype has ten or more counts. The chain recombines TRBV11-2 with TRBJ2-3, with a weak D call TRBD1 (5 bases). Trimming shortened V by 0 bases and J by 0 bases, and 10 bases separated the two germline ends. Germline V CDR1 and CDR2: SGHAT, FQNNGV. This CDR3 spans 16 amino acids. The CDR3 bases are TGTGCCAGCAGCTTAGACAGGGTATCTAGCACAGATACGCAGTATTTT. This translates into CASSLDRVSSTDTQYF.

At least ten counts were recorded for this clonotype. CDR3 DNA: TGCAGCGTTGAAGAGACGGATTCCTACGAGCAGTACTTC. Translated, it gives CSVEETDSYEQYF. V usage is TRBV29-1 and J usage is TRBJ2-7; D is ambiguous. Germline V lookup: CDR1 SQVTM, CDR2 ANQGSEA. The ends were cut back, 0 bases at V and 1 base at J, with 7 bases in the middle. This CDR3 has 13 residues.

This clonotype was counted at least ten times. This chain joins TRBV7-2 and TRBJ2-3; D is unclear. This CDR3 spans 12 amino acids. Trimming shortened V by 5 bases and J by 6 bases, and 9 bases separated the two germline ends. In germline, CDR1 is SGHTA, CDR2 FQGNSA. The CDR3, as DNA: TGTGCCAGCAGCCGAACCGGGGATACGCAGTATTTT. Its protein is CASSRTGDTQYF.

The table lists this clonotype with many counts. V gene TRBV7-2 combines with J gene TRBJ1-2; D remains ambiguous. The germline V and J ends were trimmed by 1 base and 8 bases, with 11 bases remaining between them. CDR1 and CDR2 from the germline V gene are SGHTA and FQGNSA. The CDR3 runs 13 residues. CDR3 sequence reads: CASSLVRGRGYTF. The CDR3 coding sequence is TGTGCCAGCAGCTTAGTGCGAGGGCGCGGCTACACCTTC.

This clonotype has a count of ten or more. The chain recombines TRBV20-1 with TRBJ1-3; D not certain. V lost 0 bases and J 3 bases, leaving 18 bases between the germline ends. The CDR3 is 17 amino acids. The V gene's germline CDR1 is DFQATT and CDR2 SNEGSKA (reference sequence). The CDR3 DNA sequence: TGCAGTGCTAGAGATTCGGGTGTTTCGCCATATGGAAACACCATATATTTT. Translating it yields CSARDSGVSPYGNTIYF.

This clonotype was detected ten times or more. The J gene is TRBJ2-2, the V gene TRBV7-2, with TRBD2 as a possible D gene (6 bases). Germline CDR1 and CDR2: SGHTA and FQGNSA. The CDR3 has 16 amino acids. V shed 5 bases and J shed 1 base, with 14 bases lying between them. CDR3 in amino acids: CASSQTVGLNTGELFF. As DNA, the CDR3 is TGTGCCAGCAGCCAGACCGTGGGACTGAACACCGGGGAGCTGTTTTTT.

Many counts were recorded for this clonotype. The chain recombines TRBV5-1 with TRBJ1-2; D call uncertain. The germline V gene has CDR1 SGHRS and CDR2 YFSETQ. The CDR3 has 14 residues. Trimming removed 4 bases at V and 4 bases at J, with 14 bases between. The CDR3 region is CASSPSPAGYGYTF. In nucleotides, the CDR3 is TGCGCCAGCAGCCCGTCTCCGGCAGGCTATGGCTACACCTTC.

In this sample, this clonotype turned up many times. This rearrangement joins TRBV5-1 to TRBJ2-4; D is uncertain. The CDR3 loop spans 14 amino acids. From germline, CDR1 is SGHRS and CDR2 YFSETQ. Trimming took 0 bases from V and 9 from J, leaving 13 bases between them. CDR3 region: CASSLDDRDSIQYF. The CDR3 DNA reads as TGCGCCAGCAGCTTGGACGATAGGGATAGCATTCAGTACTTC.

Many counts were recorded for this clonotype. The CDR3 here is CASSPLAGLQAGEQFF. Written as DNA, the CDR3 is TGTGCCAGCAGCCCCCTAGCGGGGCTACAGGCGGGTGAGCAGTTCTTC. This chain connects TRBV7-2 to TRBJ2-1, with TRBD2 matching 9 bases. The CDR3 contains 16 residues. Germline CDR1 reads SGHTA; CDR2 reads FQGNSA. V lost 5 bases, J lost 9 bases, and 14 bases stayed unmatched.